This passage covers 10 T cell receptor beta chains from one sample sequenced in a study of T cells in Graves' hyperthyroidism and ophthalmopathy. Amplification targeted TCR beta CDR3 regions from RNA transcripts. During a first-round RT-PCR of the TCR CDR3, the HTBI primer set was used. MiXCR was run by TCRdb on the multiplex PCR reads, yielding one entry per CDR3 protein. The sample lists about 360,000 distinct CDR3 sequences; roughly 13% were seen once. Material for sequencing was blood. The receptors were gathered from a woman aged 18-29 years with Graves' hyperthyroidism.

The chain is built from TRBV7-8 and TRBJ2-7, with 8 positions matching TRBD1. Trimming at V came to 0 bases and at J to 0 bases, leaving 13 bases not matched to a gene. The CDR3 has 19 residues. Per germline, CDR1 SGHVS and CDR2 FQNEAQ. The CDR3 sequence is CASSLARFFAGQDSYEQYF. The CDR3 bases are TGTGCCAGCAGCTTAGCCCGCTTCTTTGCGGGACAGGACTCCTACGAGCAGTACTTC.

This clonotype was picked up many times. The chain combines TRBV28 with TRBJ1-2; possible D gene TRBD1, 6 bases. CDR1 and CDR2 from the germline V gene are MDHEN and SYDVKM. The V gene lost 5 bases and the J gene lost 4 bases, with 17 bases spanning the gap. The CDR3 has 15 residues. CDR3 DNA sequence: TGTGCCAGCAGTACGGGGGGGGGCCTAGCCTATGGCTACACCTTC. It encodes CASSTGGGLAYGYTF.

This clonotype was recorded many times. This chain joins TRBV24-1 and TRBJ2-5, with unresolved D. Trimming took 2 bases from V and 5 from J, leaving 17 bases between them. The CDR3 has 16 residues. Germline V gives CDR1 KGHDR, CDR2 SFDVKD. The CDR3 DNA reads TGTGCCACCAGTGATTCATCTTGGGGAAATGGGGAGACCCAGTACTTC. Protein product: CATSDSSWGNGETQYF.

There are many counts of this clonotype. The chain employs TRBV7-9 and TRBJ2-1; 8 bases align to TRBD1. The germline gives CDR1 SEHNR, CDR2 FQNEAQ (reference sequence). CDR3 length: 14 residues. Losses at the gene ends were 5 bases for V and 6 bases for J; bases not matched to a gene: 6. The CDR3 spells CASSQRTGSNEQFF. The CDR3 DNA follows: TGTGCCAGCAGCCAACGGACAGGGAGCAATGAGCAGTTCTTC.

This clonotype was seen many times. This chain links TRBV13 with TRBJ2-2; D assignment may be TRBD1 or TRBD2 (6 bases each). V lost 9 bases to trimming and J lost 0 bases, with 14 bases between them. Germline loops: CDR1 PRHDT, CDR2 FYEKMQ (reference sequence). The CDR3 loop spans 15 amino acids. The CDR3 bases are TGTGCCAGAGGTCGGGGGACAACGAACACCGGGGAGCTGTTTTTT. It codes for CARGRGTTNTGELFF.

This rearrangement joins TRBV28 to TRBJ2-7, with D tentatively TRBD1 (6 bases). Germline V lookup: CDR1 MDHEN, CDR2 SYDVKM. The CDR3 has 14 amino acids. V lost 3 bases to trimming and J lost 6 bases, with 15 bases between them. The CDR3 DNA sequence: TGTGCCAGCAGTTTGAGTAACAGGGCTCGCGAGCAGTACTTC. It specifies CASSLSNRAREQYF.

There are many counts of this clonotype. This rearrangement joins TRBV29-1 to TRBJ2-7, with D possibly being TRBD2 (7 bases). Trimming cost V 4 bases and J 5 bases, with 15 bases left between them. The CDR3 extends over 13 amino acids. From germline, CDR1 is SQVTM and CDR2 ANQGSEA. The DNA of the CDR3 is TGCAGCGTTGGGAGGGGGGGGGCCGACGAGCAGTACTTC. It specifies CSVGRGGADEQYF.

This clonotype was recorded a few times. The chain carries TRBV6-2 or TRBV6-3 and TRBJ2-3; 11 bases align to TRBD2. The CDR3 contains 18 residues. Germline CDR1 reads MNHEY; CDR2 reads SVGEGT. Trimming removed 6 bases from V and 3 bases from J; junction bases left unmatched: 14. The CDR3 protein is CASRERGSGGAGTDTQYF. CDR3 sequence (DNA): TGTGCCAGCAGAGAACGTGGTAGCGGGGGGGCCGGGACAGATACGCAGTATTTT.

The V gene is TRBV20-1, the J gene TRBJ2-4; 8 nucleotides agree with TRBD2. Germline lookup yields CDR1 DFQATT and CDR2 SNEGSKA (reference sequence). With V trimmed by 1 base and J by 6 bases, 8 bases remained unmatched. The CDR3 runs to 15 residues. CDR3 nucleotide sequence: TGCAGTGCTAGAGGGGATAGCGGGAAAGCAAACATTCAGTACTTC. Translation: CSARGDSGKANIQYF.

This chain connects TRBV5-1 to TRBJ1-4, with D unclear. Germline V gene data show CDR1 as SGHRS and CDR2 as YFSETQ. V gave up 1 base and J gave up 8 bases, with 18 bases separating them. The CDR3 is 16 residues long. The CDR3 loop is CASSLSPPGMNEKLFF. The CDR3 nucleotides are TGCGCCAGCAGCTTGAGTCCCCCTGGGATGAACGAAAAACTGTTTTTT.